The 27 T cell receptor beta chains in this list originate from one sample, sequenced in a study of shared clonotypes between healthy human individuals. The repertoire was sequenced with immunoSEQ multiplex PCR; TCRdb's copy has only in-frame clones and lacks some. The data contain 2,100,000 or so clones, approximately 94% of them seen just once; the ten biggest clones take up around 0.13%. Sequences were obtained from naive CD4+ T cells sorted from blood. Sample subset: CD45RA+ positively selected. Receptors originate from a man between 18 and 29 years old in good health.

The chain has TRBV7-9 and TRBJ2-7; 7 nucleotides line up with TRBD1. V shed 4 bases, J shed 6 bases, and the junction held 15 bases outside the gene matches. Germline V CDR1 and CDR2: SEHNR, FQNEAQ (reference sequence). This CDR3 spans 16 amino acids. The CDR3 nucleotides are TGTGCCAGCAGCTATCCCAAGGGGGCGCTTGATTCCGAGCAGTACTTC. Amino acids: CASSYPKGALDSEQYF.

The rearrangement links TRBV5-1 to TRBJ1-2, with D maybe TRBD1 (6 bases). The CDR3 is 14 amino acids. Per germline, CDR1 SGHRS and CDR2 YFSETQ. Trimming pared 4 bases from V and 3 bases from J, leaving 13 bases between. For the CDR3, the DNA is TGCGCCAGCAGCCCGGAGGGGGGATACTATGGCTACACCTTC. This gives the protein CASSPEGGYYGYTF.

The chain links TRBV6-5 to TRBJ1-4; D is uncertain. V was pared by 1 base and J by 0 bases, with 9 bases between. The CDR3 is made up of 16 amino acids. The germline V gene has CDR1 MNHEY and CDR2 SVGAGI. CDR3 in DNA: TGTGCCAGCAGTTACTTCCCCGAGGCAACTAATGAAAAACTGTTTTTT. It yields the protein CASSYFPEATNEKLFF.

The V call is TRBV4-1, the J call TRBJ2-5; D unresolved. The germline V and J ends were trimmed by 0 bases and 0 bases, with 5 bases remaining between them. CDR3 length: 14 amino acids. Looked up from germline, CDR1 is MGHRA and CDR2 is YSYEKL. The CDR3, as DNA: TGCGCCAGCAGCCAAGAAGGGAACCAAGAGACCCAGTACTTC. It specifies CASSQEGNQETQYF.

This clone was observed once. The rearrangement joins TRBV11-2 to TRBJ2-3; perhaps TRBD2 as D (7 bases). From germline, CDR1 is SGHAT and CDR2 FQNNGV. The CDR3 contains 16 residues. V dropped 4 bases and J dropped 3 bases, with 17 bases sitting between them. The CDR3 nucleotides read TGTGCCAGCAGCTCTCCACCGGGGGGCCGGACAGATACGCAGTATTTT. Encoded protein: CASSSPPGGRTDTQYF.

J is TRBJ2-7 and V is TRBV29-1, with 10 bases matching TRBD1. Germline CDR1 and CDR2: SQVTM and ANQGSEA. The CDR3 covers 12 residues. The ends lost 4 bases at V and 6 bases at J; junction bases unmatched: 3. The chain's CDR3 is CSVGQGAFEQYF. CDR3 DNA sequence: TGCAGCGTTGGACAGGGGGCTTTCGAGCAGTACTTC.

This clone was counted only a few times. The chain couples TRBV29-1 to TRBJ2-1, with 9 bases matching TRBD2. There are 13 residues in the CDR3. V shed 7 bases and J 7 bases; nucleotides not matched to a gene: 8. The germline gives CDR1 SQVTM, CDR2 ANQGSEA. CDR3 bases: TGCAGCGGGGCCCTAGCGGGACGTAATGAGCAGTTCTTC. This translates into CSGALAGRNEQFF.

The chain recombines TRBV7-2 with TRBJ2-2, with D possibly matching TRBD1 (5 bases). V was trimmed by 7 bases and J by 0 bases, leaving 12 bases between them. The CDR3 contains 15 residues. Germline CDR1 reads SGHTA; CDR2 reads FQGNSA. This chain's CDR3 is CASTLTGPNTGELFF. The CDR3 coding sequence is TGTGCCAGCACGCTAACAGGACCGAACACCGGGGAGCTGTTTTTT.

This chain joins TRBV7-9 and TRBJ1-2, with TRBD1 as a possible D gene (5 bases). The V and J ends lost 3 bases and 7 bases respectively, with 12 bases between them. The germline V gene has CDR1 SEHNR and CDR2 FQNEAQ (reference sequence). CDR3 length equals 13 residues. The CDR3 DNA is TGTGCCAGCAGCTTCGCCCAGGGCCCTGGCTACACCTTC. This sequence encodes CASSFAQGPGYTF.

Of note for this clone: Other DNA sequences of this sample code for an identical CDR3. Here the CDR3 DNA reads TGCGCCAGCAGTTCCGGGACAGGGAGCTACGAGCAGTACTTC. Residues: CASSSGTGSYEQYF. The chain has TRBV5-1 and TRBJ2-7; TRBD1 matches at 9 bases. Trimming removed 5 bases from V and 3 bases from J; junction bases left unmatched: 6. This CDR3 is 14 amino acids long. CDR1 SGHRS and CDR2 YFSETQ come from the germline V gene.

For the CDR3, the DNA is TGCGCCAGCAGCTTGGGACAGGGGGTAAGGTACGAGCAGTACTTC. Its translation is CASSLGQGVRYEQYF. This chain uses TRBV5-1 with TRBJ2-7; 9 nucleotides agree with TRBD1. The V gene end was trimmed by 0 bases and the J gene end by 4 bases; junction bases not matched to a gene: 5. CDR1 is SGHRS, CDR2 YFSETQ, per germline. The length of the CDR3 is 15 residues.

The chain couples TRBV19 to TRBJ1-1; D remains unclear. Germline V gene sequence: CDR1 LNHDA, CDR2 SQIVND (reference sequence). V gave up 5 bases and J gave up 1 base, with 8 bases separating them. The CDR3 length is 13 residues. The chain's CDR3 is CASSEERNTEAFF. As DNA, the CDR3 is TGTGCCAGTAGTGAGGAAAGGAACACTGAAGCTTTCTTT.

The chain recombines TRBV11-2 with TRBJ1-2, with TRBD1 identical over 7 bases. V gave up 3 bases and J gave up 8 bases; unmatched junction bases: 12. Germline CDR1 reads SGHAT; CDR2 reads FQNNGV. This CDR3 is 15 amino acids long. The CDR3 region is CASSLGLYKQGGYTF. The CDR3, as DNA: TGTGCCAGCAGCTTGGGGCTCTATAAACAGGGGGGCTACACCTTC.

The V gene is TRBV2, the J gene TRBJ2-2; no clear D. The CDR3 covers 14 residues. With 7 bases removed from V and 1 base from J, the gap between germline ends came to 10 bases. Germline V lookup: CDR1 SNHLY, CDR2 FYNNEI. CDR3 sequence: CASIIEMNTGELFF. In nucleotides, the CDR3 is TGTGCCAGCATAATAGAAATGAACACCGGGGAGCTGTTTTTT.

This chain joins TRBV18 and TRBJ2-2; D unclear. Trimming shortened V by 4 bases and J by 5 bases, and 5 bases separated the two germline ends. CDR3 size: 12 residues. In germline, CDR1 is KGHSH, CDR2 LQKENI. CDR3 amino acids: CASSRPTGELFF. In nucleotides, the CDR3 is TGTGCCAGCTCACGTCCTACCGGGGAGCTGTTTTTT.

CDR3 DNA sequence: TGTGCCATCAGGTCACCTGGGGGGACTGAAGCTTTCTTT. This sequence encodes CAIRSPGGTEAFF. The chain recombines TRBV10-3 with TRBJ1-1, with D possibly TRBD1 on 5 matching bases. The germline gives CDR1 ENHRY, CDR2 SYGVKD. This CDR3 has 13 amino acids. Trimming pared 6 bases from V and 5 bases from J, leaving 13 bases between.

V and J are TRBV7-2 and TRBJ1-2, with D unresolved. The CDR3 is 13 amino acids. The ends were cut back, 4 bases at V and 0 bases at J, with 6 bases in the middle. Germline V CDR1 and CDR2: SGHTA, FQGNSA. In DNA, the CDR3 is TGTGCCAGCAGCTCAGGTCCTAACTATGGCTACACCTTC. Encoded protein: CASSSGPNYGYTF.

The J gene is TRBJ2-3, the V gene TRBV5-1; 8 bases are shared with TRBD1. This CDR3 region has 15 residues. With V trimmed by 3 bases and J by 4 bases, 7 bases remained unmatched. Germline lookup yields CDR1 SGHRS and CDR2 YFSETQ. CDR3 sequence (DNA): TGCGCCAGCAGCTCTACAGGGGGAATCCCAGATACGCAGTATTTT. Protein: CASSSTGGIPDTQYF.

The CDR3 DNA follows: TGTGCCAGCTCACGACCACCTAACACTGAAGCTTTCTTT. Protein product: CASSRPPNTEAFF. The chain couples TRBV18 to TRBJ1-1; D unclear. The CDR3 extends over 13 amino acids. The germline V and J ends were trimmed by 4 bases and 2 bases, with 8 bases remaining between them. CDR1 and CDR2 from the germline V gene are KGHSH and LQKENI.

As regards this clone: This same CDR3 is encoded by further DNA sequences in the sample. The chain recombines TRBV10-3 with TRBJ2-5; D is uncertain. The CDR3 is 13 residues long. V was cut by 3 bases and J by 5 bases, with 10 bases left in between. CDR1 ENHRY and CDR2 SYGVKD come from the germline V gene. CDR3 DNA: TGTGCCATCAGTGATCGAGCCGGGGAGACCCAGTACTTC. It codes for CAISDRAGETQYF.

There are a few counts of this clone. The chain carries TRBV30 and TRBJ1-1, with no clear D. Germline V CDR1 and CDR2: GTSNPN, SVGIG (reference sequence). CDR3 size: 12 residues. Trimming cost V 1 base and J 7 bases, with 10 bases left between them. The CDR3 here is CAWSAVKIEAFF. The CDR3 bases are TGTGCCTGGAGTGCGGTGAAGATTGAAGCTTTCTTT.

The chain couples TRBV5-1 to TRBJ2-7; 10 positions agree with TRBD2. The length of the CDR3 is 15 residues. Germline V gives CDR1 SGHRS, CDR2 YFSETQ. After removal of 4 bases from V and 3 bases from J, the junction contained 7 bases not matched to a gene. The CDR3 spells CASSPWLAGDYEQYF. The DNA for the CDR3 is TGCGCCAGCAGCCCCTGGCTAGCGGGAGACTACGAGCAGTACTTC. The entire variable domain, with the rest obtained from reference TRBV5-1 and TRBJ2-7, is as follows: KAGVTQTPRYLIKTRGQQVTLSCSPISGHRSVSWYQQTPGQGLQFLFEYFSETQRNKGNFPGRFSGRQFSNSRSEMNVSTLELGDSALYLCASSPWLAGDYEQYFGPGTRLTVT.

This clone is a singleton in its sample. The genes are TRBV5-1 and TRBJ2-7; 9 nucleotides align to TRBD2. This CDR3 spans 16 amino acids. Germline CDR1 and CDR2: SGHRS and YFSETQ. V shed 1 base and J 0 bases; nucleotides not matched to a gene: 5. The CDR3 region has the DNA TGCGCCAGCAGCTTGTACCTAGCGGGGAACTCCTACGAGCAGTACTTC. As protein: CASSLYLAGNSYEQYF.

This clone showed up just a few times. Other DNA sequences from this sample encode an identical CDR3 as well. CDR3 in amino acids: CASSLGQPQHF. CDR3 in DNA: TGTGCCAGCAGTTTAGGTCAGCCCCAGCATTTT. The chain is built from TRBV28 and TRBJ1-5; the D is unclear. Germline CDR1 is MDHEN and CDR2 is SYDVKM. The length of the CDR3 is 11 residues. The V end was cut by 2 bases, the J end by 6 bases, with 2 bases between.

About this clone itself: The same CDR3 arises from other DNA sequences in this sample as well. J is TRBJ2-1 and V is TRBV9; D uncertain. This CDR3 comprises 15 residues. The germline gives CDR1 SGDLS, CDR2 YYNGEE. Trimming took 1 base from V and 0 from J, leaving 8 bases between them. The DNA of the CDR3 is TGTGCCAGCAGCGTAACGTCAGGCTCCTACAATGAGCAGTTCTTC. This encodes CASSVTSGSYNEQFF.

The V call is TRBV27, the J call TRBJ2-5, with 13 bases identical to TRBD2. Germline V gene data show CDR1 as MNHEY and CDR2 as SMNVEV (reference sequence). The trim removed 4 bases at V and 7 bases at J, leaving 15 bases unmatched. The CDR3 has 18 amino acids. CDR3 nucleotides: TGTGCCAGCAGTTACTGGACTAGCGGGGGAGGGGGTCCCGGGACCCAGTACTTC. This encodes CASSYWTSGGGGPGTQYF.

V gene TRBV5-6 combines with J gene TRBJ1-1; D possibly corresponds to TRBD1 (5 bases). The V gene lost 4 bases and the J gene lost 1 base, with 8 bases spanning the gap. The germline CDR1 and CDR2 sequences are SGHDT and YYEEEE. The CDR3 runs to 13 residues. The CDR3 here is CASSRDRNTEAFF. The CDR3 DNA reads as TGTGCCAGCAGCAGAGACAGGAACACTGAAGCTTTCTTT.